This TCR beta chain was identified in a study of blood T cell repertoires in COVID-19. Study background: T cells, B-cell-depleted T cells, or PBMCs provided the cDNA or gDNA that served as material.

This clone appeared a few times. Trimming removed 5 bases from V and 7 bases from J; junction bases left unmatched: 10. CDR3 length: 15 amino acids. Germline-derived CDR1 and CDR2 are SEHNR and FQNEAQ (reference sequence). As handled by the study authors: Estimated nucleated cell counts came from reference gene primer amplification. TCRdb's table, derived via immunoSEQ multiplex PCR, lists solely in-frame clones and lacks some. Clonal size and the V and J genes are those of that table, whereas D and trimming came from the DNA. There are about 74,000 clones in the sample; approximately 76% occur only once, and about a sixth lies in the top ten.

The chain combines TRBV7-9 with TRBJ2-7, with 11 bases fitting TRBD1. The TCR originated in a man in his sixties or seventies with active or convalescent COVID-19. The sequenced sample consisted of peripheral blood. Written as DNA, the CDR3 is TGTGCCAGCAGCCCAACCGGACAGGGGGCGAGGGAGCAGTACTTC. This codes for CASSPTGQGAREQYF.